Sequencing of this TCR beta chain was carried out in a study of T cell clonality in common variable immunodeficiency. Study results and limitations: Fewer deletions and N-nucleotide insertions were reportedly seen in common variable immunodeficiency TCR beta sequences. CVID subjects had higher TCRbeta clonality than healthy controls, most marked in about a third.

This table comes from immunoSEQ multiplex PCR, and its TCRdb copy is limited to in-frame clones, with some not included. The table records 30,000 to 40,000 clones without singletons, the ten largest covering 2.5% to 3.5%. This clone was recorded at least ten times. Its target is not known. The read terminates 3 residues before the CDR3 end, so the remaining end is supplied by the germline J gene. This CDR3 spans 13 amino acids. The germline V gene encodes CDR1 SGHTA and CDR2 FQGTGA. J lost 6 bases, V lost 4 bases, and 5 bases had no gene match. Patients and controls were mostly of Caucasian heritage. The sequenced material came from peripheral blood mononuclear cells. This sequence joins TRBV7-3 and TRBJ1-1; 7 bases fit TRBD1. The TCR sequence derives from a person aged 18-69 years in good health. The sequenced CDR3 bases are TGTGCCAGCAGCTCGACAGGGCGAGCTGAA. Its translation: CASSSTGRAE. The full CDR3 protein is CASSSTGRAEAFF.